The sequence of this T cell receptor beta chain was determined in a study of blood T cell repertoires in COVID-19. The germline V gene encodes CDR1 MRHNA and CDR2 SNTAGT. The ends lost 4 bases at V and 8 bases at J; junction bases unmatched: 4. The CDR3 has 12 amino acids. Some clones are missing from TCRdb's copy, which holds only in-frame ones; the method was immunoSEQ multiplex PCR. The sample has 280,000 or so clones, approximately 91% seen once. The specimen was peripheral blood. V is TRBV6-4 and J is TRBJ1-2, with 7 bases aligning to TRBD1. This receptor was taken from a man between 18 and 35 years old with active or convalescent COVID-19. The CDR3 spells CASSVGGQGYTF. CDR3 in DNA: TGTGCCAGCAGTGTTGGGGGACAGGGCTACACCTTC.